This is a list of T cell receptor beta chains from one sample in a study of healthy donors' naive CD4 and CD8 T cells. TCRdb processed the reads anew with MiXCR; each CDR3 protein has one entry. The sample includes some 190,000 distinct CDR3 sequences, 74% of them seen just once. The sequencing input was naive CD4+ and CD8+ T cells sorted from blood, pooled from several donors. These receptors all come from a pool of human donors in good health; the sample pools cells from several healthy donors. Each CDR3 is given with its conserved first and last residue. The order of the fields is clone size, D gene, V gene, J gene, CDR3 protein, CDR3 DNA. The D gene is left open where the match is weak. The listing skips clone size in some rows; elsewhere it reads once, few, many or a size class.

clone size: -
D gene: -
V gene: TRBV29-1
J gene: TRBJ2-7
CDR3 protein: CSVNRDQPYEQYF
CDR3 DNA: TGCAGTGTAAACCGGGACCAACCCTACGAGCAGTACTTC

clone size: once
D gene: -
V gene: TRBV6-6
J gene: TRBJ1-1
CDR3 protein: CASSWDWGMNTEAFF
CDR3 DNA: TGTGCCAGCAGTTGGGATTGGGGGATGAACACTGAAGCTTTCTTT

clone size: -
D gene: TRBD2
V gene: TRBV20-1
J gene: TRBJ2-3
CDR3 protein: CSAPSYSGRVEDTQYF
CDR3 DNA: TGCAGTGCTCCGAGTTATAGCGGGAGGGTGGAAGATACGCAGTATTTT

clone size: few
D gene: -
V gene: TRBV27
J gene: TRBJ2-7
CDR3 protein: CASSLGTFYEQYF
CDR3 DNA: TGTGCCAGCAGTTTGGGGACATTCTACGAGCAGTACTTC

clone size: few
D gene: -
V gene: TRBV29-1
J gene: TRBJ1-2
CDR3 protein: CSVPFRAVGYTF
CDR3 DNA: TGCAGCGTTCCTTTTAGGGCGGTTGGCTACACCTTC

clone size: -
D gene: TRBD2
V gene: TRBV29-1
J gene: TRBJ2-7
CDR3 protein: CSVGGLAGPYEQYF
CDR3 DNA: TGCAGCGTTGGGGGACTAGCGGGACCCTACGAGCAGTACTTC

clone size: once
D gene: -
V gene: TRBV30
J gene: TRBJ1-2
CDR3 protein: CAWSDDYGYTF
CDR3 DNA: TGTGCCTGGAGTGACGACTATGGCTACACCTTC

clone size: -
D gene: TRBD2
V gene: TRBV19
J gene: TRBJ2-1
CDR3 protein: CASSIGWRETTSYNEQFF
CDR3 DNA: TGTGCCAGTAGTATAGGGTGGCGGGAGACAACCTCCTACAATGAGCAGTTCTTC

clone size: -
D gene: -
V gene: TRBV19
J gene: TRBJ2-3
CDR3 protein: CASRAGRLNGDTQYF
CDR3 DNA: TGTGCCAGTAGGGCAGGAAGGTTGAATGGAGATACGCAGTATTTT

clone size: few
D gene: TRBD2
V gene: TRBV29-1
J gene: TRBJ2-5
CDR3 protein: CSEYSGNQETQYF
CDR3 DNA: TGCAGCGAGTATAGCGGGAACCAAGAGACCCAGTACTTC

clone size: -
D gene: -
V gene: TRBV29-1
J gene: TRBJ2-3
CDR3 protein: CSVRDPIDTQYF
CDR3 DNA: TGCAGCGTCAGGGATCCCATAGATACGCAGTATTTT

clone size: -
D gene: -
V gene: TRBV29-1
J gene: TRBJ2-5
CDR3 protein: CSVASGIETQYF
CDR3 DNA: TGCAGCGTTGCGTCGGGGATAGAGACCCAGTACTTC

clone size: -
D gene: TRBD2
V gene: TRBV20-1
J gene: TRBJ2-3
CDR3 protein: CSATTSDSTDTQYF
CDR3 DNA: TGCAGTGCCACAACTAGCGATAGCACAGATACGCAGTATTTT

clone size: -
D gene: -
V gene: TRBV6-5
J gene: TRBJ1-1
CDR3 protein: CASSYSPLMNTEAFF
CDR3 DNA: TGTGCCAGCAGTTACTCGCCTCTTATGAACACTGAAGCTTTCTTT

clone size: -
D gene: -
V gene: TRBV6-5
J gene: TRBJ1-1
CDR3 protein: CASSSSFRAGNTEAFF
CDR3 DNA: TGTGCCAGCAGTTCCTCCTTCAGGGCAGGGAACACTGAAGCTTTCTTT

clone size: -
D gene: TRBD1
V gene: TRBV29-1
J gene: TRBJ1-2
CDR3 protein: CSVEDRGTGGVFAYGYTF
CDR3 DNA: TGCAGCGTTGAAGATCGTGGGACAGGGGGCGTTTTTGCCTATGGCTACACCTTC

clone size: -
D gene: TRBD1
V gene: TRBV11-2
J gene: TRBJ1-1
CDR3 protein: CASSATGENTEAFF
CDR3 DNA: TGTGCCAGCAGCGCCACAGGGGAGAACACTGAAGCTTTCTTT